This T cell receptor (beta chain) was documented in a study of T cell responses to AZD1222 COVID-19 vaccine. Regarding the study as a whole: Most donors were white British and more were female, and clonal diversity was possibly underestimated.

The table came from immunoSEQ multiplex PCR; TCRdb's copy has only in-frame clones and leaves some out. The top ten clones hold approximately 27% of a sample with about 96,000 clones, 90% of them seen once. Regarding this clone: The target antigen is unknown.

V lost 9 bases, J lost 3 bases, and 11 bases lay in between. CDR3 length: 12 amino acids. The chain links TRBV23-1 to TRBJ1-1; no clear D gene. TRBV23-1 is an open reading frame whose function is uncertain. Sequences were derived from peripheral blood, sampled on day 0 of AZD1222 vaccination. The clonotype comes from an adult in good health. DNA for the CDR3: TGCGCCAGTTTTGATTTTGACACTGAAGCTTTCTTT. Protein product: CASFDFDTEAFF.